One T cell receptor (beta chain) is described in this entry. This entry belongs to a study of blood T cell repertoires in COVID-19. Assay: immunoSEQ multiplex PCR; the TCRdb copy retains only in-frame clones and omits some. This table has roughly 200,000 clones, roughly 85% appearing once. Donors in Cohort 3 counted as recovered after two negative PCRs, clearance, or symptom resolution. Germline loops: CDR1 SGHTA, CDR2 FQGNSA. The J segment lost 7 bases and the V segment lost 6 bases, leaving 15 bases of the junction unmatched. The CDR3 is made up of 16 amino acids. The genes are TRBV7-2 and TRBJ2-1; 7 bases align to TRBD1. This TCR derives from a middle-aged man who had recovered from COVID-19. Sequencing was carried out using PBMCs or T cells enriched from blood (not recorded which). The CDR3 DNA follows: TGTGCCAGCAGGAGTCCGACAGGGTACGGGAATAATGAGCAGTTCTTC. This gives the protein CASRSPTGYGNNEQFF.